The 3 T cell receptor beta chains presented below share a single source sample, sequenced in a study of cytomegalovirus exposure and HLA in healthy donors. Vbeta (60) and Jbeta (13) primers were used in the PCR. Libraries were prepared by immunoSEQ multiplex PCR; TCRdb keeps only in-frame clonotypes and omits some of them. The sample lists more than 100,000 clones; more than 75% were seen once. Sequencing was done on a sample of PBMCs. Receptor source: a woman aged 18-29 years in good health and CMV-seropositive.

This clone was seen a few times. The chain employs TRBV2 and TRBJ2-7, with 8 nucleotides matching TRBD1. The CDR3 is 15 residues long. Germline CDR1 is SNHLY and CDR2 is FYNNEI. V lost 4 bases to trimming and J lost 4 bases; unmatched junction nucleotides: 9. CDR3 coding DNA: TGTGCCAGCAGTGCCCGAAGGGACAGGCCGTACGAGCAGTACTTC. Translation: CASSARRDRPYEQYF.

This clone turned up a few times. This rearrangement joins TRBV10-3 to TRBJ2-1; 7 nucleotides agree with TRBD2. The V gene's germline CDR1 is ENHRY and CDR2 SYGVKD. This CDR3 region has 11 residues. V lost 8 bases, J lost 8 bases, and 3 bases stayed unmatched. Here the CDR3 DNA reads TGTGCCATCCGCGGGGGTGATGAGCAGTTCTTC. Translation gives CAIRGGDEQFF.

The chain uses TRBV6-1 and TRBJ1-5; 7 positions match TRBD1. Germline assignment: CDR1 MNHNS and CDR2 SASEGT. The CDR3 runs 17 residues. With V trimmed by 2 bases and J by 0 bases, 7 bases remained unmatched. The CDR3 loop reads CASSEPGQVVSNQPQHF. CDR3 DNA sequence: TGTGCCAGCAGTGAACCCGGACAGGTGGTTAGCAATCAGCCCCAGCATTTT.